The rows below give T cell receptor beta chains drawn from one sample of a study of blood T cell repertoires in COVID-19. Generated by immunoSEQ multiplex PCR, the TCRdb table keeps only in-frame clones and is missing some. The sample carries 210,000 or so clones, 70% to 90% recorded once. The sample consisted of peripheral blood. The origin of the receptors is a man in his fifties with COVID-19, enrolled during active disease. Both conserved end residues are trimmed from each CDR3.

cdr3_aa j_call cdr3_length v_call
SVEDRRSAEQY TRBJ2-7 11 TRBV29-1
ASSLAGLGNSPLH TRBJ1-6 13 TRBV7-8
ASSLDGNQPQH TRBJ1-5 11 TRBV5-1
ASSSGLGNTEAF TRBJ1-1 12 TRBV18
ASSVSGGVDTQY TRBJ2-3 12 TRBV5-1
ASSVVTGTHTGELF TRBJ2-2 14 TRBV9
ASRTGTGGRRQPQH TRBJ1-5 14 TRBV2
ASSPFAGSGANVLT TRBJ2-6 14 TRBV19
ASSLGHPYEQY TRBJ2-7 11 TRBV12-3/TRBV12-4
ASSSRDIEISTDTQY TRBJ2-3 15 TRBV7-8
ASSTDPDRGLEDQPQH TRBJ1-5 16 TRBV27
AARDIMNTEAF TRBJ1-1 11 TRBV2
ASSAPKTGVNTGELF TRBJ2-2 15 TRBV9
ASSYEGQPQH TRBJ1-5 10 TRBV6-2/TRBV6-3
ASSLAGVFSGANVLT TRBJ2-6 15 TRBV5-1
ASQYQETQY TRBJ2-5 9 TRBV18
ASSFEGGPTDTQY TRBJ2-3 13 TRBV5-1
AISGTGGRMNTEAF TRBJ1-1 14 TRBV10-3
ASSHRTGGTEAF TRBJ1-1 12 TRBV19
ASSLAGTGKETQY TRBJ2-5 13 TRBV5-1
ASSVSGTRSNEQF TRBJ2-1 13 TRBV5-4
ASSQIGGAEEQY TRBJ2-7 12 TRBV3-1/TRBV3-2
ASSQVLGVGEKLF TRBJ1-4 13 TRBV4-2
ASSLPGTGLLNEQF TRBJ2-1 14 TRBV7-2
ASSQENTGAYEQY TRBJ2-7 13 TRBV4-3
ASSPGTANTQY TRBJ2-3 11 TRBV18
ASSLTAISRSSGNTIY TRBJ1-3 16 TRBV7-2
ASSFAGSGNTEAF TRBJ1-1 13 TRBV5-1
ASSHGGALGNQPQH TRBJ1-5 14 TRBV6-2/TRBV6-3
ASSGAVYGYT TRBJ1-2 10 TRBV25-1
ASSLEGRAEQY TRBJ2-7 11 TRBV11-2
ASSYSTGGGSWY TRBJ2-7 12 TRBV6-2/TRBV6-3
ASSFSSTNEKLF TRBJ1-4 12 TRBV7-9
ASSGTDRVNYGYT TRBJ1-2 13 TRBV5-1
ASSEGSGGADEQF TRBJ2-1 13 TRBV5-5
ASSSQGTANTEAF TRBJ1-1 13 TRBV7-9
ASSVEGLAGEYNEQF TRBJ2-1 15 TRBV9
ASSQDVRGEKLF TRBJ1-4 12 TRBV14
ASSQDWPPDRVEQETQY TRBJ2-5 17 TRBV3-1/TRBV3-2